Listed below are T cell receptor beta chains from one sample, sequenced in a study of shared clonotypes between healthy human individuals. Method: immunoSEQ multiplex PCR; TCRdb's copy keeps in-frame clones and lacks some. The sample comprises 950,000 to 1,200,000 clones, 70% to 80% of which are singletons, and roughly 0.9% rests with the top ten. Source material: memory CD4+ T cells from PBMCs. These receptors all come from a man aged 18-30 years in good health. Some clones in this sample may be carry-over from other donors' samples. The CDR3 runs from the conserved cysteine through the conserved F or W.

V gene: TRBV6-1; CDR3 protein: CASRLAGPSYEQYF
V gene: TRBV11-2; CDR3 protein: CASSLDMASVYEQYF
V gene: TRBV28; CDR3 protein: CASRPGGQETQYF
V gene: TRBV5-1; CDR3 protein: CASTPMGPSGGNNEQFF
V gene: TRBV5-1; CDR3 protein: CASSLSNTEQYF
V gene: TRBV5-1; CDR3 protein: CASSFQGFNEKLFF
V gene: TRBV6-6; CDR3 protein: CASRARTGNPEKLFF
V gene: TRBV7-6; CDR3 protein: CASSLGQRWTGELFF
V gene: TRBV5-1; CDR3 protein: CASSRTPPGANVLTF
V gene: TRBV28; CDR3 protein: CASSLLGYEQYF
V gene: TRBV7-3; CDR3 protein: CASSLNEYNEQFF
V gene: TRBV19; CDR3 protein: CASSKPGTGVGEQYF
V gene: TRBV28; CDR3 protein: CASSGALGQTSGTSYEQYF
V gene: TRBV18; CDR3 protein: CASSRDSTGELFF
V gene: TRBV11-2; CDR3 protein: CASSLVGSRFQYF
V gene: TRBV5-1; CDR3 protein: CASSEQGASNQPQHF
V gene: TRBV5-4; CDR3 protein: CASSPSQAHLANTQYF
V gene: TRBV28; CDR3 protein: CASSRTWWNTIYF
V gene: TRBV4-2; CDR3 protein: CASSPTELANTEAFF
V gene: TRBV6-1; CDR3 protein: CASSTGTGRTNEQFF
V gene: TRBV9; CDR3 protein: CASSVQVATGEGGYTF
V gene: TRBV27; CDR3 protein: CASSLVSPATEAFF
V gene: TRBV6-1; CDR3 protein: CAIAWSSYEQYF
V gene: TRBV18; CDR3 protein: CASSSPGTGELFF
V gene: TRBV7-8; CDR3 protein: CASSLADRRLGGYTF
V gene: TRBV5-1; CDR3 protein: CASSHWETQYF
V gene: TRBV12-5; CDR3 protein: CASGMGTGGMVDTQYF
V gene: TRBV2; CDR3 protein: CASRGLARGEQYF
V gene: TRBV27; CDR3 protein: CASSFRAAYGYTF
V gene: TRBV5-1; CDR3 protein: CASSLWSTSEASTDTQYF
V gene: TRBV5-1; CDR3 protein: CASSAWTSGSYEQYF
V gene: TRBV6-4; CDR3 protein: CASSSSTFTDTQYF
V gene: TRBV11-3; CDR3 protein: CASSHQRNTEAFF
V gene: TRBV30; CDR3 protein: CAWSSDATTNEKLFF
V gene: TRBV28; CDR3 protein: CASREGGAGYGYTF
V gene: TRBV6-6; CDR3 protein: CASSYFQGSYEQYF
V gene: TRBV10-2; CDR3 protein: CASTRGLASGETQYF
V gene: TRBV29-1; CDR3 protein: CSAWVGGGLETQYF
V gene: TRBV27; CDR3 protein: CASQSGIGTDTQYF
V gene: TRBV7-2; CDR3 protein: CASSSRLRGQGVCYTF
V gene: TRBV27; CDR3 protein: CASSRPPTAFINTEAFF
V gene: TRBV5-1; CDR3 protein: CASSEPGGTEAFF